This T cell receptor beta chain emerged from a study of T cell repertoires in cytomegalovirus infection (dated by TCRdb to between 2018 and 2020). With respect to the entire study: Alongside well-studied HLA-B-restricted epitopes, the peptide stimulations were aimed at recently identified HLA-C-restricted CMV epitopes, whose presentation resists viral immunomodulation. The HLA type of each donor mattered for the analysis, because public TCR beta signatures pointed to carriage of CMV infection along with the matching HLA type.

In the case of this clonotype: Its antigen is unknown. No clone much larger than this one lies a single base away; base qualities are absent.

Sequencing was performed on an Illumina HiSeq 1500. TCRdb ran its own pipeline on the public reads, namely fastp trimming at Q25 and MiXCR clone calling, and kept in-frame beta chains. Each CDR3 protein gets just one entry, which takes the most common genes and DNA from the rows behind it. Present in this sample are approximately 220,000 distinct CDR3 sequences, around two fifths of which were seen just once. Approximately 59% of the sample rests with the top ten. General study outcomes and caveats: The ex vivo response was dominated by HLA-C-restricted CMV-specific TCR beta clonotypes, and the single most frequent clonotype in two of eight donors was supplied by these HLA-C-restricted clonotypes. In both this cohort and an independent cohort of some 370 donors, the cumulative frequency of public TCR beta family members distinguished carriers of CMV infection plus the relevant HLA type.

What this sample's treatment or condition label stands for: in vitro stimulation with specific CMV peptide epitopes to enrich CMV-specific T cells. CDR1 SGHVS and CDR2 FNYEAQ were looked up in the germline V gene. The CDR3 runs 16 residues from the cysteine to the phenylalanine. Solely the CDR3 DNA is kept, with 48 bases framed from the first base. Trimming leaves V shorter by 5 bases and J shorter by 5 bases, with the junction holding 9 bases beyond the gene matches. Source: CD8+ T cells from cultured PBMCs, taken from culture after CMV antigen stimulation. The rearrangement combines TRBV7-6 with TRBJ2-2; 9 bases in the middle match TRBD1. The clonotype was recovered from a human donor in good health (CMV status not recorded). Some clones in this sample may be carry-over from other donors' samples. The DNA sequence follows: TGTGCCAGCAGCCTAGGGACAGGGAAGAAAACCGGGGAGCTGTTTTTT. Translated, this gives CASSLGTGKKTGELFF.